This entry lists 20 T cell receptor beta chains sequenced from one sample in a study of human T cells and chemical hapten exposure. Time point of the sample: patch test 2, 6 weeks after DPC sensitization. The treatment was: therapeutic diphenylcyclopropenone sensitization with weekly scalp DPC. TCRdb re-called the RACE reads through MiXCR, storing one row per CDR3 protein. The sample has 75,000 to 95,000 distinct CDR3 sequences, about 11% seen once. Material: whole blood, obtained in connection with sensitization to the hapten diphenylcyclopropenone (DPC). These receptor sequences come from a man aged 35-49 years with alopecia areata. Some clones in this sample may be carry-over from other donors' samples.

The chain links TRBV7-9 to TRBJ2-7; D is possibly TRBD1 or TRBD2 (5 bases each). This CDR3 comprises 15 residues. The V end was cut by 5 bases, the J end by 2 bases, with 16 bases between. Germline CDR1 is SEHNR and CDR2 is FQNEAQ (reference sequence). As DNA, the CDR3 is TGTGCCAGCAGCCCTCCCGCAGGGACCGCCTACGAGCAGTACTTC. This gives the protein CASSPPAGTAYEQYF.

This clonotype was detected a few times. The rearrangement uses TRBV28 and TRBJ1-2; D not resolved. V was pared by 5 bases and J by 8 bases, with 15 bases between. The length of the CDR3 is 13 residues. The germline V gene has CDR1 MDHEN and CDR2 SYDVKM. The CDR3 bases are TGTGCCAGCAGTGACGAGGCGGGGAGAGGCTACACCTTC. Residues: CASSDEAGRGYTF.

This clonotype has just a few counts. The chain couples TRBV4-3 to TRBJ2-5, with TRBD2 matching over 8 bases. Losses at the gene ends were 3 bases for V and 3 bases for J; bases not matched to a gene: 12. From germline, CDR1 is LGHNA and CDR2 YSLEER. The length of the CDR3 is 17 residues. The CDR3 reads CASSHSPEGLGEETQYF. Written as DNA, the CDR3 is TGCGCCAGCAGCCATTCCCCCGAGGGACTAGGGGAAGAGACCCAGTACTTC.

This clonotype was detected only a few times. This sequence joins TRBV10-3 and TRBJ1-2; TRBD1 matches 8 bases. Germline V CDR1 and CDR2: ENHRY, SYGVKD. The V and J ends lost 6 bases and 3 bases, in that order; junction bases with no gene match: 9. The CDR3 runs 15 residues. CDR3 in amino acids: CAIREQDRVDYGYTF. CDR3 sequence (DNA): TGTGCCATCAGGGAACAGGACAGGGTCGACTATGGCTACACCTTC.

This clonotype was detected a few times. The chain has TRBV20-1 and TRBJ2-1; 9 nucleotides line up with TRBD1. The junction had 8 bases not matched to a gene; V was cut back by 5 bases and J by 0 bases. Looked up from germline, CDR1 is DFQATT and CDR2 is SNEGSKA (reference sequence). This CDR3 spans 16 amino acids. CDR3 region: CSAPPGTGISYNEQFF. The CDR3 region has the DNA TGCAGTGCTCCTCCCGGGACAGGGATCTCCTACAATGAGCAGTTCTTC.

This clonotype was observed a handful of times. This chain uses TRBV5-1 with TRBJ2-2; maybe TRBD1 (5 bases). Trimming shortened V by 0 bases and J by 6 bases, and 6 bases separated the two germline ends. The germline gives CDR1 SGHRS, CDR2 YFSETQ. The CDR3 totals 13 residues. CDR3 residues: CASSLGQPGELFF. CDR3 in DNA: TGCGCCAGCAGCTTGGGACAGCCCGGGGAGCTGTTTTTT.

This rearrangement joins TRBV30 to TRBJ1-2; a possible D gene is TRBD1 (6 bases). V was trimmed by 2 bases and J by 2 bases, leaving 18 bases between them. The CDR3 consists of 16 residues. The V gene's germline CDR1 is GTSNPN and CDR2 SVGIG (reference sequence). The CDR3 region has the DNA TGTGCCTGGAGTACTCTAACAGGGATAAAGAACTATGGCTACACCTTC. Translating it yields CAWSTLTGIKNYGYTF.

This clonotype has only a few counts. The rearrangement joins TRBV6-2 or TRBV6-3 to TRBJ2-7; TRBD1 is a possible D gene (6 bases). The CDR3 contains 13 residues. Trimming removed 7 bases at V and 4 bases at J, with 14 bases between. Germline values: CDR1 MNHEY, CDR2 SVGEGT. CDR3 residues: CASKNRDTYEQYV. For the CDR3, the DNA is TGTGCCAGCAAGAACCGGGACACTTACGAGCAGTACGTC.

CDR3 amino acids: CASSPLEGTDTQYF. The DNA of the CDR3 is TGTGCCAGCTCACCCCTTGAGGGAACAGATACGCAGTATTTT. This chain uses TRBV18 with TRBJ2-3; TRBD2 might be the D (5 bases). V shed 3 bases and J shed 3 bases, with 10 bases lying between them. Germline V gene data show CDR1 as KGHSH and CDR2 as LQKENI. This CDR3 has 14 residues.

This clonotype was seen only a few times. This chain uses TRBV18 with TRBJ2-3; D ambiguous. Germline lookup yields CDR1 KGHSH and CDR2 LQKENI. The CDR3 length is 14 residues. Trimming left V 1 base short and J 5 bases short, with 10 bases between. The chain's CDR3 is CASSPQGSGDTQYF. CDR3 nucleotide sequence: TGTGCCAGCTCACCACAGGGATCCGGAGATACGCAGTATTTT.

This clonotype was counted at least ten times. This chain links TRBV27 with TRBJ1-1; D gene ambiguous. V lost 1 base and J lost 2, with 17 bases in between. CDR1 is MNHEY, CDR2 SMNVEV, per germline (reference sequence). This CDR3 is 17 amino acids long. CDR3 nucleotide sequence: TGTGCCAGCAGTTTATTACGACCCTCACGGGGAAACACTGAAGCTTTCTTT. Its translation: CASSLLRPSRGNTEAFF.

This clonotype was observed a handful of times. The DNA for the CDR3 is TGTGCCAGCAGTGGGACTAGCGGGAGCTACGAGCAGTACGTC. Translating it yields CASSGTSGSYEQYV. J is TRBJ2-7 and V is TRBV6-6; 14 nucleotides agree with TRBD2. CDR3 length: 14 amino acids. The J segment lost 3 bases and the V segment lost 5 bases, leaving 0 bases of the junction unmatched. Germline V gene lookup returns CDR1 MNHNY and CDR2 SVGAGI (reference sequence).

The chain links TRBV6-5 to TRBJ2-2, with D perhaps given as TRBD1 or TRBD2 (5 bases each). Germline CDR1 and CDR2: MNHEY and SVGAGI. CDR3 length: 14 residues. The germline V and J ends were trimmed by 7 bases and 0 bases, with 9 bases remaining between them. The CDR3 DNA is TGTGCCAGCAAGGGACGGACGAACACCGGGGAGCTGTTTTTT. The encoded protein is CASKGRTNTGELFF.

This chain connects TRBV7-9 to TRBJ1-1; D is possibly TRBD1 (5 bases). Trimming removed 5 bases at V and 0 bases at J, with 13 bases between. This CDR3 comprises 15 residues. The germline V gene encodes CDR1 SEHNR and CDR2 FQNEAQ (reference sequence). DNA for the CDR3: TGTGCCAGCAGCCTCCTTCGACAGTTGAACACTGAAGCTTTCTTT. Translating gives CASSLLRQLNTEAFF. Looking up the rest from reference TRBV7-9 and TRBJ1-1 gives the full variable domain: DTGVSQNPRHKITKRGQNVTFRCDPISEHNRLYWYRQTLGQGPEFLTYFQNEAQLEKSRLLSDRFSAERPKGSFSTLEIQRTEQGDSAMYLCASSLLRQLNTEAFFGQGTRLTVV.

This clonotype was found a few times. The gene calls are TRBV7-2 and TRBJ2-3; D not certain. This CDR3 comprises 11 residues. The V gene lost 4 bases and the J gene lost 6 bases, with 5 bases spanning the gap. Germline lookup yields CDR1 SGHTA and CDR2 FQGNSA. CDR3: CASSSRDTQYF. DNA of the CDR3: TGTGCCAGCAGCTCCCGGGATACGCAGTATTTT.

V and J are TRBV7-6 and TRBJ2-3; perhaps TRBD1 as D (6 bases). V was shortened by 2 bases and J by 2 bases, with 17 bases between the two germline ends. The CDR3 runs 17 residues. Germline assignment: CDR1 SGHVS and CDR2 FNYEAQ. The CDR3 region has the DNA TGTGCCAGCAGCTTAAGGCGTACGGGGACATACACAGATACGCAGTATTTT. As protein: CASSLRRTGTYTDTQYF.

This clonotype turned up a few times. The chain carries TRBV7-9 and TRBJ1-1; TRBD1 might be the D (6 bases). Deletions cut 5 bases from V and 8 bases from J, with 12 bases between. Germline V CDR1 and CDR2: SEHNR, FQNEAQ (reference sequence). The length of the CDR3 is 12 residues. CDR3 sequence (DNA): TGTGCCAGCAGCGCGAACAGGGCAGAAGCTTTCTTT. Encoded protein: CASSANRAEAFF.

The DNA for the CDR3 is TGTGCCAGCAGCCGTGGGTGGCTAGCGGGAGGCACAGATACGCAGTATTTT. This codes for CASSRGWLAGGTDTQYF. V usage is TRBV3-1 and J usage is TRBJ2-3; 10 bases fit TRBD2. V trimming: 4 bases; J trimming: 1 base; junction bases outside the gene matches: 8. In germline, CDR1 is LGHDT, CDR2 YNNKEL (reference sequence). The CDR3 is 17 residues long.

The chain combines TRBV18 with TRBJ2-7, with 9 nucleotides matching TRBD1. V shed 6 bases, J shed 7 bases, and the junction held 7 bases outside the gene matches. The germline V gene encodes CDR1 KGHSH and CDR2 LQKENI. The CDR3 is made up of 13 amino acids. CDR3 in amino acids: CASSPTGGGEQYF. The CDR3 DNA sequence: TGTGCCAGCTCCCCAACAGGGGGCGGGGAGCAGTACTTC.

The rearrangement links TRBV7-3 to TRBJ2-7; D is perhaps TRBD1 or TRBD2 (7 bases each). The germline CDR1 and CDR2 sequences are SGHTA and FQGTGA. Trimming left V 5 bases short and J 3 bases short, with 17 bases between. There are 15 residues in the CDR3. CDR3 nucleotides: TGTGCCAGCAGCCGAGACGGCAGGGGGGGCTACGAGCAGTACTTC. This translates into CASSRDGRGGYEQYF.